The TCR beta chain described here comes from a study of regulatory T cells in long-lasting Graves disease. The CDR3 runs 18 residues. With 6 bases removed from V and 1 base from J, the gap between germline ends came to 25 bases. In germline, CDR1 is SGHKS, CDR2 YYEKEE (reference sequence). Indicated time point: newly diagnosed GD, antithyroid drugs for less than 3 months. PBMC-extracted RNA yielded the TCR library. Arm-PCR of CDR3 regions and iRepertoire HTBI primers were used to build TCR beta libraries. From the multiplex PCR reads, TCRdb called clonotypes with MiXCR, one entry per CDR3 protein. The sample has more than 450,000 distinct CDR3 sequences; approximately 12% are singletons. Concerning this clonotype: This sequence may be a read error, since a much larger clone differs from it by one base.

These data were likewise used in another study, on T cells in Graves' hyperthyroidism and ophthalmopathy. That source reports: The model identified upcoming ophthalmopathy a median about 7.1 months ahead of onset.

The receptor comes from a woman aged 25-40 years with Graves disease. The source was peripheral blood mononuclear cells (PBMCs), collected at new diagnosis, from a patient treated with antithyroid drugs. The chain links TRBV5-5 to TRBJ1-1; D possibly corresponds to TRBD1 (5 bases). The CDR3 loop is CASNLLRGLGPTNTEAFF. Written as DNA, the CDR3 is TGTGCCAGCAACCTTTTAAGGGGATTGGGACCGACGAACACTGAAGCTTTCTTT.